This T cell receptor (beta chain) was sequenced during a study of siplizumab effects on memory and regulatory T cells. Study-level findings and limits: Naive T cell populations appeared to exhibit greater diversity than memory cells and appeared to be major alloresponse contributors. The majority of clones, roughly 80-95% of proliferating CD4+ or CD8+ clones, lacked an assignable naive or memory phenotype.

The assay was immunoSEQ multiplex PCR, and TCRdb's table has in-frame clones only and misses some. The data hold about 91,000 clones, with roughly 97% observed a single time. This CDR3 comprises 22 residues. Concerning this clone: Its antigen is as yet unknown.

The sample consisted of naive CD4+ T cells sorted from blood. This receptor was obtained from a human donor in good health. The gene calls are TRBV21-1 and TRBJ2-3; TRBD1 is the table's D call and was not checked against the DNA. TRBV21-1 is listed as a pseudogene. CDR3 coding DNA: TGTGCCAGCAGCGCGACAGGGGGCCCACATAGTCCGGCGAACCGGGGGCCTAATACGCAGTATTTT. Encoded protein: CASSATGGPHSPANRGPNTQYF.